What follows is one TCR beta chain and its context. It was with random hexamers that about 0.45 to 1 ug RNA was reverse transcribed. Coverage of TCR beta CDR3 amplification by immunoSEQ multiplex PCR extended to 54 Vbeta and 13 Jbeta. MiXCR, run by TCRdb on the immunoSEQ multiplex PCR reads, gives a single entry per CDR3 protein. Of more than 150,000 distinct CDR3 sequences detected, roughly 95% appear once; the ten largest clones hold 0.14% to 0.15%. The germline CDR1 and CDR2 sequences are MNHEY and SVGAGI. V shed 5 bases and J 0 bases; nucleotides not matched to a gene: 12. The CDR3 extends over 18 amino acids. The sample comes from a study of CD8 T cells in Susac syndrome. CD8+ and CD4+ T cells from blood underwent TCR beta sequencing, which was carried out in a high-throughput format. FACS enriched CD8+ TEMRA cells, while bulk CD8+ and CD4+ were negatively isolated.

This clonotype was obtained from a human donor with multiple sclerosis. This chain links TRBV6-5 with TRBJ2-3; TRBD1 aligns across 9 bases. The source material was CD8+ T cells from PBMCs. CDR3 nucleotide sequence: TGTGCCAGCAGTCACCGGGACAGGGCGAATTCTAGCACAGATACGCAGTATTTT. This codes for CASSHRDRANSSTDTQYF.